This TCR beta chain comes out of a study of cytomegalovirus exposure and HLA in healthy donors listed by TCRdb under 2017. Regarding the complete study: In an earlier analysis of under 600 of the donors, 250 to 350 Gb of sequence data and 90 million to 130 million unique TCR beta sequences from 180 million or so T cells were reported. An early release that covered approximately 600 HLA-typed donors contained about 300 gigabases of sequencing data and about 93 million unique TCR sequences. Of the roughly 390 genotyped donors, about 84% fell in the genetic ancestry cluster associated with self-reported Caucasian donors. The study was designed to test whether signatures of past pathogen exposure could be identified by cataloging public T cell receptors. The T cell repertoires of some 670 subjects were profiled by immunosequencing and related to cytomegalovirus serostatus. In addition to the first cohort of 666 subjects, a separate validation cohort of under 150 different subjects was used. To predict cytomegalovirus infection status, the study combined high-throughput TCR immunosequencing, statistical association of individual TCRs with disease status, and machine learning. A later analysis re-examined previously published TCR beta repertoires from around 670 donors and added high-resolution HLA genotyping to investigate patterns of TCR occurrence. In the later analysis, no new phenotypic data were used to find candidate immune exposures; instead, reliance was placed on TCR beta sequences and their occurrence across donors. To decide whether each TCR beta V gene segment behaved as functional or pseudogenic, an earlier analysis of some 540 of the donors relied on high-throughput TCR beta sequencing. Donor age, sex, ethnicity and CMV serostatus were compiled alongside the repertoire data. In a later genetic analysis, genome-wide SNP genotypes for about 65% of the roughly 670 donors were used, and that subset was treated as a discovery cohort. Every repertoire in the discovery cohort had been generated on one and the same sequencing platform. Both class I and class II loci were covered by HLA typing, at four-digit resolution. Typing coverage differed by locus: A, B, C, DRB1 and DQB1 were typed in about 629-630 donors, DQA1 in about 560, DPA1 in 600 to 610, and DPB1 in 400 to 480. Roughly five DR-DQ haplotypes were treated as single units for association and clustering because of strong linkage in the cohort. On average, over 200,000 unique TCR beta nucleotide sequences were sequenced per donor among about 400 genotyped donors of the cohort, with about 17% of those sequences being non-productive. Overall study outcomes, separate from this receptor: Cytomegalovirus status was reported to be diagnosed by the classifier with high specificity and sensitivity in both the original and validation cohorts. In a later analysis, HLA-associated TCR beta chains showed more clonal expansion and lower generation probabilities than non-associated chains that were equally common. The cohort was sequenced for TCR beta chains only, and without alpha or paired-chain data the features that could be detected were limited. The authors suggested that the approach could potentially be extended to other disease states and immunological phenotypes. Fewer than 20 rarely observed V segments, including chromosome 9 orphons, were excluded from the earlier analysis of about 610 of the donors because counts were too low. A later analysis reported that several top co-occurrence clusters appeared linked to parvovirus B19, influenza, CMV and Epstein-Barr virus. Because HLA typing was unavailable for some donors at each locus, only the typed subset was used in association tests. Roughly uniform sequencing depth across donors was assumed in presence/absence analyses, although this assumption may not hold. The 87-base-pair reads could not distinguish some IMGT-functional V segments, including TRBV6-2 and TRBV6-3, so those segments were excluded. Linkage disequilibrium might explain the correlated functional status among segregating V segments, but an unknown experimental factor could not be ruled out. In a later genetic analysis, a missense DCLRE1C variant was associated with V-gene and J-gene trimming of TCR beta chains, and the association was replicated in an independent cohort. The study listed over 150 TCR beta chains as associated with cytomegalovirus. A cluster of highly shared sequence variants was judged likely to represent a technical artifact of the sequencing pipeline. In vitro tests confirmed that three of the cytomegalovirus-associated TCR beta chains recognize cytomegalovirus antigens. A further reported finding was that TCR beta sequences accurately predicted the HLA-A and HLA-B alleles for most subjects in the first cohort. Across donors, most TCR sequences were observed very rarely, whereas some public TCRs were present in many individuals. A later analysis associated roughly 17,000 TCR beta sequences with specific HLA alleles at a false discovery rate of 0.05. In a later analysis, most CMV-associated TCR beta chains were found to appear HLA-restricted, with HLA associations seemingly driven largely by CMV exposure. According to a later genetic analysis, donors in an Asian-associated ancestry cluster had fewer N-insertions in productive TCRs than the approximately 610-donor mean. When HLA alleles, especially DR and DQ, strongly co-occurred, TCR associations were difficult to assign to individual alleles. An earlier analysis of approximately 570 of the donors showed that most TCR beta V segments appeared in productive rearrangements either about 90% or about 30% of the time, which broadly matched IMGT annotations. In a later analysis, the rate of TCR association differed among HLA loci, with DRB1 alleles having the most associated TCRs and HLA-C alleles having the fewest. Immune exposure information for the cohort was limited to CMV serostatus.

Libraries came from the immunoSEQ multiplex PCR assay. For the multiplex PCR, a mixture combining 60 forward primers for TCR Vbeta segments and 13 reverse primers for TCR Jbeta segments was used. Amplification of the CDR3 region of rearranged TCR beta genes was performed with a multiplex PCR assay on genomic DNA. On the Illumina HiSeq System, the amplified TCR beta libraries were sequenced as 87-base-pair reads. The original methods were these. A later analysis counted some 80 million unique TCR beta chains across the 700 or so repertoires, and some 11 million of these chains were shared by at least two donors. To remove PCR and sequencing errors, raw reads were error-corrected and collapsed into unique sequences using a nearest-neighbor algorithm that merged closely related sequences. To assign V, D and J gene segments, CDR3 sequences were aligned to IMGT reference sequences. For a sequence to be retained, at least a six-nucleotide match to both a V gene segment and a J gene segment was required. A rearrangement counted as productive if the CDR3 had no stop codons and remained in frame with V and J, and every other rearrangement counted as non-productive. Following IMGT convention, CDR3 was defined as the stretch from the second conserved V-encoded cysteine to the conserved J-encoded phenylalanine. The earlier analysis of about 610 of the donors excluded sequences that lacked an unambiguous match to a single V gene segment. An earlier analysis of a few hundred of the donors classified V segments as functional when productive rearrangements were above 56.7% and as segregating when the standard deviation between donors was above 5%. A statistical classification framework was built to diagnose cytomegalovirus status from the catalog of TCR beta chain sequences. A later analysis assigned V and J genes by comparing TCR nucleotide sequences with IMGT/GENE-DB human TR gene sequences. Using the TCRdist pipeline, a later analysis assigned CDR3 sequences along with most-parsimonious VDJ recombination scenarios. In a later analysis, every TCR beta chain was defined by the combination of its CDR3 amino acid sequence and its V-gene family, and reads without a unique V-gene family were dropped. In a later analysis, 550 to 650 highly shared, low-generation-probability nucleotide sequences were removed to address suspected cross-contamination and a sequencing artifact. For each public chain, a later analysis derived a clonal expansion index from normalized ranks of inferred template counts within each repertoire. In a later analysis, generation probabilities were computed using a VDJ recombination model fitted to out-of-frame rearrangements, and the results were checked against IGoR. In a later analysis, hypergeometric tests were used to score TCR-TCR, TCR-HLA and TCR-CMV co-occurrence, with a repertoire-size bias correction applied to TCR pairs. A later analysis estimated false discovery rates by permuting HLA or CMV assignments 20 times. In a later analysis, co-occurring TCRs were grouped using DBSCAN, and TCRdist sequence similarity was added for clustering within HLA-allele-positive subsets. For co-occurrence clustering, repertoires with fewer than 30,000 or more than 120,000 public chains were excluded, along with 4 to 6 repertoires with anomalous nucleotide sharing. As stored in TCRdb, this immuneACCESS dataset retains in-frame rearrangements with V and J assigned. A fraction of the clones does not appear; measured against another copy, unresolved V genes explain less than half of the discrepancy, and the remainder lacks a known reason. The D gene and trimming were derived from the DNA, and the V and J assignments and clone size from that table. The sample data list 250,000 to 350,000 clones, and 75% to 90% of these were observed just once. In total, the top ten clones hold roughly 4% of the sample.

The cohort consisted of 600 to 750 healthy bone marrow donors. At the time of sampling, every cohort member was nominally healthy, though immune exposures that went unrecorded were likely present. The donor was CMV seropositive and was included in the group of 250 to 350 seropositive cohort members. A peripheral blood sample was collected from each donor, and TCR beta sequencing was performed on peripheral blood mononuclear cells. Genomic DNA was extracted from the blood cell samples with the Qiagen DNeasy Blood Extraction Kit. On this clone: It has no known antigen specificity. Base qualities were left out, and no much larger clone turns up one base away.

V gives up 5 bases and J gives up 5 bases, and the segment between their germline ends measures 13 bases. The germline V gene encodes CDR1 SGHRS and CDR2 YFSETQ. Including cysteine and phenylalanine, the CDR3 has 13 amino acids. Only the CDR3 region is kept as DNA, spanning 39 bases read in frame from base 1. Sequencing was done on a sample of PBMCs. The sequence derives from a man aged 40-49 years in good health and CMV-seropositive. Recombination connected TRBV5-1 to TRBJ2-5, with a tentative D gene TRBD1 over 8 matching bases. The sequenced DNA: TGCGCCAGCAGAGACAGGGGAGGGGAGACCCAGTACTTC. The resulting protein is CASRDRGGETQYF.